This T cell receptor beta chain stems from a study of control samples from healthy donors and cancer patients. Sequencing used immunoSEQ multiplex PCR; TCRdb keeps in-frame clones, though not all of them. The table includes around 30,000 clones, 94% detected once. A single count supports this clone. CDR3 size: 13 residues. Germline CDR1 and CDR2: LNHDA and SQIVND (reference sequence). Deletions cut 7 bases from V and 4 bases from J, with 13 bases between. This receptor was taken from a man in his sixties in good health. Sequenced input: blood. This chain links TRBV19 with TRBJ1-1; no reliable D call. The CDR3 loop is CASNSLVGTEAFF. The CDR3 region has the DNA TGTGCCAGTAACTCTTTAGTGGGCACTGAAGCTTTCTTT.